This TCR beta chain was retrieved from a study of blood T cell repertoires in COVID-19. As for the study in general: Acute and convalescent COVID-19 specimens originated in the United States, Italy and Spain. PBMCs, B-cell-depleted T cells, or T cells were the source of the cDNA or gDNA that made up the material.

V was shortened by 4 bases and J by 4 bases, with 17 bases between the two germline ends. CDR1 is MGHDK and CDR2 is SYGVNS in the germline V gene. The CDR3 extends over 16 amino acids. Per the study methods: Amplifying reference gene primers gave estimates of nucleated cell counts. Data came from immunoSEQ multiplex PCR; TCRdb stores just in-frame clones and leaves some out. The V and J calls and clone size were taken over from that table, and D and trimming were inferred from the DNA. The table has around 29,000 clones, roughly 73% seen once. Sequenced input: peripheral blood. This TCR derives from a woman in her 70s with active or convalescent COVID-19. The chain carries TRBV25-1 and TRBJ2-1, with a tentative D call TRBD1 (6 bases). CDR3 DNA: TGTGCCAGCAGTGGAGGGGGTATCTCTCTATACAATGAGCAGTTCTTC. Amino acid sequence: CASSGGGISLYNEQFF. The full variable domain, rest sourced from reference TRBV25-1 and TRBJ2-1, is EADIYQTPRYLVIGTGKKITLECSQTMGHDKMYWYQQDPGMELHLIHYSYGVNSTEKGDLSSESTVSRIRTEHFPLTLESARPSHTSQYLCASSGGGISLYNEQFFGPGTRLTVL.